Following are 26 T cell receptor beta chains from one sample sequenced in a study of blood T cells in healthy people across ages. It was with a sample-barcoded 5' primer and a J-beta primer mix that a second PCR of roughly 6 to 12 cycles was run. TCRdb used MiXCR to reprocess the 5' RACE reads, holding one entry per CDR3 protein. Among about 1.5 million distinct CDR3 sequences listed, about 43% were seen once. The sequencing input was blood. Receptors were obtained from a woman aged 18-30 years in good health.

This chain connects TRBV12-3 or TRBV12-4 to TRBJ1-5; no clear D. The V gene lost 3 bases and the J gene lost 4 bases, with 13 bases spanning the gap. The CDR3 loop spans 15 amino acids. The CDR3 loop is CASSFSLLGNQPQHF. CDR3 coding DNA: TGTGCCAGCAGTTTTAGTCTTCTGGGGAATCAGCCCCAGCATTTT.

The rearrangement joins TRBV5-6 to TRBJ1-4; TRBD1 agrees at 9 bases. The V segment lost 5 bases and the J segment 5 bases; nucleotides outside the gene matches: 7. CDR1 is SGHDT and CDR2 is YYEEEE in the germline V gene. There are 15 residues in the CDR3. This CDR3 is CASSRRDRVNEKLFF. The CDR3 DNA reads TGTGCCAGCAGTCGGCGGGACAGGGTGAATGAAAAACTGTTTTTT.

CDR3: CASSPGRGRRAYNEQFF. DNA of the CDR3: TGTGCCAGCTCCCCGGGCAGGGGGCGCCGCGCCTACAATGAGCAGTTCTTC. The V and J genes are TRBV27 and TRBJ2-1; TRBD1 agrees at 8 bases. CDR1 is MNHEY and CDR2 is SMNVEV in the germline V gene (reference sequence). The trim removed 8 bases at V and 2 bases at J, leaving 14 bases unmatched. This CDR3 has 17 amino acids.

There are a few counts of this clonotype. The rearrangement uses TRBV29-1 and TRBJ2-1; D tentatively reads TRBD1 or TRBD2 (5 bases each). From germline, CDR1 is SQVTM and CDR2 ANQGSEA. The CDR3 loop spans 15 amino acids. V was pared by 7 bases and J by 0 bases, with 16 bases between. CDR3 loop: CSASPGASSYNEQFF. CDR3 nucleotides: TGCAGCGCCTCACCCGGGGCATCCTCCTACAATGAGCAGTTCTTC.

The CDR3 is CASTDRNKAANYGYTF. The CDR3 DNA reads as TGCGCCAGCACGGATAGGAACAAGGCTGCTAACTATGGCTACACCTTC. This chain joins TRBV10-2 and TRBJ1-2; D call uncertain. CDR1 is WSHSY, CDR2 SAAADI, per germline. Between the trimmed V and J ends, which lost 7 bases and 0 bases, there was a span of 18 bases. The CDR3 has 16 residues.

J is TRBJ2-7 and V is TRBV3-1; 10 bases are shared with TRBD1. Germline CDR1 LGHDT, CDR2 YNNKEL (reference sequence). This CDR3 has 16 amino acids. The V and J ends lost 1 base and 0 bases, in that order; junction bases with no gene match: 3. CDR3 coding DNA: TGTGCCAGCAGCCAAGCGACAGGGGGCACCTCCTACGAGCAGTACTTC. Residues: CASSQATGGTSYEQYF.

The chain links TRBV11-2 to TRBJ2-5, with 9 bases that match TRBD2. There are 18 residues in the CDR3. CDR1 is SGHAT and CDR2 is FQNNGV in the germline V gene. Unmatched junction bases numbered 9, after V lost 1 base and J lost 0 bases. The CDR3 loop is CASSLGPSGVQYQETQYF. The CDR3 DNA reads as TGTGCCAGCAGCTTAGGACCTAGCGGGGTGCAGTACCAAGAGACCCAGTACTTC.

This sequence joins TRBV20-1 and TRBJ2-5; maybe TRBD2 (5 bases). The assigned J gene may be wrong: the sequence end matches TRBJ2-7 better. CDR1 is DFQATT, CDR2 SNEGSKA, per germline (reference sequence). CDR3 length: 13 amino acids. The CDR3 sequence: CSASGHLRGEQYF. Written as DNA, the CDR3 is TGCAGTGCTTCGGGCCACCTACGGGGCGAGCAGTACTTC.

This clonotype appeared a few times. J is TRBJ2-7 and V is TRBV20-1, with 11 bases identical to TRBD2. Germline trimming cut 5 bases from V and 0 bases from J; bases unmatched to any gene: 9. CDR3 length: 16 amino acids. Germline CDR1 reads DFQATT; CDR2 reads SNEGSKA (reference sequence). CDR3 sequence reads: CSALGTSGILSYEQYF. DNA of the CDR3: TGCAGTGCTCTAGGGACTAGCGGAATCCTCTCCTACGAGCAGTACTTC.

The chain has TRBV3-1 and TRBJ2-1; 11 bases map to TRBD2. J was trimmed by 9 bases and V by 2 bases; bases with no gene match: 15. The germline V gene has CDR1 LGHDT and CDR2 YNNKEL (reference sequence). This CDR3 comprises 18 residues. CDR3 sequence (DNA): TGTGCCAGCAGCCAATACACTATAGCGGGGGGGCCAAGTGGTGAGCAGTTCTTC. It yields the protein CASSQYTIAGGPSGEQFF.

This chain uses TRBV3-1 with TRBJ2-7; TRBD2 agrees at 11 bases. V shed 1 base and J 6 bases; nucleotides not matched to a gene: 8. CDR3 length: 16 amino acids. CDR1 and CDR2 from the germline V gene are LGHDT and YNNKEL (reference sequence). CDR3 nucleotides: TGTGCCAGCAGCCAAGCTACTAGCGGGAGAGCTCCCGAGCAGTACTTC. It yields the protein CASSQATSGRAPEQYF.

This clonotype was recorded at least ten times. For the CDR3, the DNA is TGCGCCAGCAGCTCCACCTACGGGAGGGCCTACGAGCAGTACTTC. Its protein product is CASSSTYGRAYEQYF. The chain combines TRBV5-1 with TRBJ2-7, with 8 bases identical to TRBD2. The trim removed 3 bases at V and 2 bases at J, leaving 7 bases unmatched. The CDR3 runs 15 residues. Germline V gene lookup returns CDR1 SGHRS and CDR2 YFSETQ.

The chain couples TRBV12-3 or TRBV12-4 to TRBJ2-3; D may be TRBD2 (6 bases). Deletions cut 6 bases from V and 6 bases from J, with 13 bases between. The CDR3 extends over 13 amino acids. The chain's CDR3 is CASSRLVKDTQYF. The CDR3 DNA is TGTGCCAGCAGCAGACTAGTCAAGGATACGCAGTATTTT.

This clonotype appeared many times. V usage is TRBV7-2 and J usage is TRBJ2-3, with 10 bases aligning to TRBD2. The length of the CDR3 is 16 residues. CDR1 is SGHTA, CDR2 FQGNSA, per germline. V lost 5 bases and J lost 0; bases outside the gene matches: 5. The CDR3 region is CASSLLAGPSTDTQYF. CDR3 nucleotides: TGTGCCAGCAGCCTACTAGCGGGGCCTAGCACAGATACGCAGTATTTT.

This chain uses TRBV12-5 with TRBJ1-2, with 8 bases identical to TRBD1. Germline CDR1 LGHNT, CDR2 FRNRAP. This CDR3 contains 16 residues. J lost 2 bases, V lost 1 base, and 6 bases had no gene match. Written as DNA, the CDR3 is TGTGCTAGTGGTTTGGATCAGGGGGCGTTCAACTATGGCTACACCTTC. As protein: CASGLDQGAFNYGYTF.

Concerning this clonotype itself: The germline gene is not matched at one end of the junction; a read error may be the cause. The rearrangement links TRBV7-7 to TRBJ2-1; 8 bases match TRBD2. This CDR3 spans 14 amino acids. Germline V lookup: CDR1 SSHAT, CDR2 FNYEAQ (reference sequence). As DNA, the CDR3 is TGTGCTAGCAGCTTTAGCGGGAATCAGAATGAGCAGTTCTTC. This gives the protein CASSFSGNQNEQFF.

The CDR3 loop reads CSAEKRGAPDEQFF. The CDR3 DNA reads as TGCAGTGCTGAAAAGCGGGGGGCCCCCGATGAGCAGTTCTTC. The rearrangement links TRBV20-1 to TRBJ2-1; 9 bases are shared with TRBD2. Per germline, CDR1 DFQATT and CDR2 SNEGSKA (reference sequence). V trimming: 5 bases; J trimming: 8 bases; junction bases outside the gene matches: 10. There are 14 residues in the CDR3.

This clonotype has at least ten counts. The CDR3 DNA follows: TGCAGCGTAGGTCTCGGGACACAGTACGAGCAGTACTTC. Translation: CSVGLGTQYEQYF. The chain is built from TRBV29-1 and TRBJ2-7; tentatively, D is TRBD1 (6 bases). Germline lookup yields CDR1 SQVTM and CDR2 ANQGSEA. Trimming cost V 6 bases and J 4 bases, with 16 bases left between them. The CDR3 consists of 13 residues.

The V and J genes are TRBV6-5 and TRBJ2-3; D might be TRBD1 (5 bases). The germline gives CDR1 MNHEY, CDR2 SVGAGI. The CDR3 runs to 14 residues. V lost 6 bases and J 2 bases, leaving 12 bases between the germline ends. This CDR3 is CASRRGQDTDTQYF. CDR3 sequence (DNA): TGTGCCAGCAGGCGAGGACAAGACACAGATACGCAGTATTTT.

The chain is built from TRBV15 and TRBJ2-1, with D possibly TRBD2 on 5 matching bases. CDR3 length equals 13 residues. Trimming took off 5 bases at V and 10 bases at J, with 15 bases between the two ends. Germline CDR1 is LNHNV and CDR2 is YYDKDF (reference sequence). CDR3: CATSPHPGNEQFF. For the CDR3, the DNA is TGTGCCACCAGCCCGCACCCCGGGAACGAGCAGTTCTTC.

As concerns this clonotype: Just one base apart from a much larger clone, this may be a read error. This chain connects TRBV7-2 to TRBJ2-1, with a tentative D call TRBD2 (5 bases). The DNA end is more similar to TRBJ2-7, so the J call may be wrong. The germline CDR1 and CDR2 sequences are SGHTA and FQGNSA. The CDR3 spans 16 residues. For the CDR3, the DNA is TGTGCCAGCAGTTCTACAGCGGAGAGCTCCTACAATGAGCAGTACTTC. It translates to CASSSTAESSYNEQYF.

The V and J genes are TRBV7-6 and TRBJ2-3; D may correspond to TRBD1 or TRBD2 (5 bases each). The CDR3 has 15 amino acids. Germline lookup yields CDR1 SGHVS and CDR2 FNYEAQ. With 4 bases removed from V and 3 bases from J, the gap between germline ends came to 14 bases. This chain's CDR3 is CASSWLGESTDTQYF. CDR3 sequence (DNA): TGTGCCAGCAGCTGGCTGGGGGAATCGACAGATACGCAGTATTTT.

CDR3 nucleotide sequence: TGCAGCGTGGGGTACGGGACAGGGGAATACGAGCAGTACTTC. Protein product: CSVGYGTGEYEQYF. This chain uses TRBV29-1 with TRBJ2-7, with 10 positions matching TRBD1. The CDR3 consists of 14 residues. V lost 6 bases and J lost 4; bases outside the gene matches: 9. Germline values: CDR1 SQVTM, CDR2 ANQGSEA.

This clonotype was picked up one time. The gene calls are TRBV6-6 and TRBJ1-5; D perhaps matches TRBD1 (5 bases). The CDR3 covers 14 residues. Germline V gene data show CDR1 as MNHNY and CDR2 as SVGAGI (reference sequence). V shed 7 bases and J shed 7 bases, with 17 bases lying between them. This chain's CDR3 is CASTSGQVWQPQHF. CDR3 DNA: TGTGCCAGCACTTCGGGGCAGGTGTGGCAGCCCCAGCATTTT.

This clonotype was seen a few times. CDR3 region: CASSRGVGTGILGQYF. Here the CDR3 DNA reads TGTGCCAGCAGCCGAGGCGTCGGGACAGGGATCCTAGGGCAGTACTTC. J is TRBJ2-7 and V is TRBV14; 9 nucleotides line up with TRBD1. The CDR3 sequence is 16 residues long. V shed 4 bases and J 9 bases; nucleotides not matched to a gene: 16. In germline, CDR1 is SGHDN, CDR2 FVKESK.

This clonotype is a singleton in its sample. V is TRBV3-1 and J is TRBJ2-7, with 7 bases aligning to TRBD2. The CDR3 sequence is 14 residues long. The ends lost 4 bases at V and 3 bases at J; junction bases unmatched: 6. Per germline, CDR1 LGHDT and CDR2 YNNKEL (reference sequence). Here the CDR3 reads CASSPSGPYYEQYF. CDR3 sequence (DNA): TGTGCCAGCAGCCCTAGCGGCCCTTACTACGAGCAGTACTTC.